Given below is one T cell receptor beta chain in context. Per the authors' pipeline: For nucleated cells, counts were estimated from reference gene primer amplification. Profiling relied on immunoSEQ multiplex PCR, and the TCRdb table lists in-frame clones only, not all of them. D and trimming come from the DNA, and the V and J calls and clone size come from that table. The table has 200,000 or so clones, just over 85% seen once. The data were obtained in a study of blood T cell repertoires in COVID-19. Across the study: Material from acute and convalescent COVID-19 was sourced from the United States, Italy and Spain. Sources were T cells, B-cell-depleted T cells, or PBMCs; the material itself was cDNA or gDNA.

The CDR3 consists of 15 residues. CDR1 is LNHDA, CDR2 SQIVND, per germline (reference sequence). V gave up 4 bases and J gave up 4 bases, with 14 bases separating them. This chain links TRBV19 with TRBJ1-5, with a tentative D call TRBD1 (6 bases). The receptor was derived from a woman aged 40 to 49 with acute COVID-19. The specimen was PBMCs or T cells enriched from blood (not recorded which). The CDR3 sequence: CASSTRGGANQPQHF. CDR3 bases: TGTGCCAGTAGTACTCGGGGGGGGGCAAATCAGCCCCAGCATTTT.